There are many counts of the clone carrying this TCR beta chain. The antigen is not known. The CDR3 length is 13 residues. The germline gives CDR1 SGHTA, CDR2 FQGNSA. The data stem from a study of T cell repertoires in cytomegalovirus infection. Study details: CMV epitopes in the study were HLA-C-restricted (recently identified) and HLA-B-restricted (well studied). Both a matching HLA type and CMV infection were indicated by public TCR beta signatures. Study-wide points: There were carriers of CMV plus the relevant HLA, and cumulative public TCR beta family frequency identified them. CMV-specific HLA-C-restricted TCR beta clonotypes dominated the ex vivo response.

In TCRdb, the reads were re-called with MiXCR into one record per CDR3 protein. The table records some 920,000 distinct CDR3 sequences, roughly 30% of them present only once. The TCR comes from a human donor in good health (CMV status not recorded). Some clones in this sample may be carry-over from other donors' samples. The specimen was cultured CD8+ T cells from PBMCs, collected from culture after CMV antigen stimulation. V gene TRBV7-2 combines with J gene TRBJ2-7, with D tentatively TRBD1 or TRBD2 (5 bases each). The CDR3 sequence is CASSLGPSYAQYV. The CDR3 nucleotides read TGTGCCAGCAGCTTGGGACCGTCCTACGCGCAGTACGTC.